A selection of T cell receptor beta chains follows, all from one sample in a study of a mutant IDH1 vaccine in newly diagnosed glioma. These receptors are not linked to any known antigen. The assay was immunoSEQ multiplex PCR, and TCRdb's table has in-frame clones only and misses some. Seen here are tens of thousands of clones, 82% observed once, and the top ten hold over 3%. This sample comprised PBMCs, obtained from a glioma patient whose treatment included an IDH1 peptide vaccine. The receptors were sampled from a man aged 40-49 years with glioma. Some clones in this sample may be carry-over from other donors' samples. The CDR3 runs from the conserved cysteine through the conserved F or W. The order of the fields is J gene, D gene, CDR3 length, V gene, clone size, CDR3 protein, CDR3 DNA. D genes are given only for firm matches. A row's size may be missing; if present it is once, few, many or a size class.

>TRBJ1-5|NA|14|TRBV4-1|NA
CASSQDWGNQPQHF
TGCGCCAGCAGCCAAGACTGGGGCAATCAGCCCCAGCATTTT
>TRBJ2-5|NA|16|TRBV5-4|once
CASSSSTRNPQETQYF
TGTGCCAGCAGCTCCTCAACCAGAAATCCTCAAGAGACCCAGTACTTC
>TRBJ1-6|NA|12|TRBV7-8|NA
CASSFSGSPLHF
TGTGCCAGCAGCTTTTCTGGTTCACCCCTCCACTTT
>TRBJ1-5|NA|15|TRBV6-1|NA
CASSPERGSNQPQHF
TGTGCCAGCAGTCCCGAGAGGGGTAGCAATCAGCCCCAGCATTTT
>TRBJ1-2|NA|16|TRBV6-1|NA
CASSDFALGGDYGYTF
TGTGCCAGCAGTGATTTTGCACTAGGGGGGGACTATGGCTACACCTTC
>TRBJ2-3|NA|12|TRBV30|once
CAWSVGTDTQYF
TGTGCCTGGAGTGTGGGCACAGATACGCAGTATTTT
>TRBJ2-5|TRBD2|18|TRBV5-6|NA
CASSFSTFSGLAQETQYF
TGTGCCAGCAGCTTTTCGACGTTCTCGGGACTAGCCCAAGAGACCCAGTACTTC
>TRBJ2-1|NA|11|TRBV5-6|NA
CASSLMDEQFF
TGTGCCAGCAGCTTGATGGATGAGCAGTTCTTC
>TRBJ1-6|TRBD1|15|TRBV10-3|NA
CAISSRDRENSPLHF
TGTGCCATCAGTAGCCGGGACAGGGAAAATTCACCCCTCCACTTT
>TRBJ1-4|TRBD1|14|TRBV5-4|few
CASSRDRGNEKLFF
TGTGCCAGCAGCCGGGACAGGGGGAATGAAAAACTGTTTTTT
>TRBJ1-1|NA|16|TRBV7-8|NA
CASSLALIRQNTEAFF
TGTGCCAGCAGCTTAGCGCTGATACGGCAGAACACTGAAGCTTTCTTT
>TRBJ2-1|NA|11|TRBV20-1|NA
CSAYRENEQFF
TGCAGTGCGTACAGGGAAAATGAGCAGTTCTTC
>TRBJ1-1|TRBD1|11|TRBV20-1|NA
CSAGGGTEAFF
TGCAGTGCAGGGGGCGGCACTGAAGCTTTCTTT
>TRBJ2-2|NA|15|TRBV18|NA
CASSPQRTVAGELFF
TGTGCCAGCTCACCACAACGGACAGTGGCCGGGGAGCTGTTTTTT
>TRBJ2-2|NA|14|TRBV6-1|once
CASGPRWGTGELFF
TGTGCCAGCGGTCCGCGGTGGGGAACCGGGGAGCTGTTTTTT
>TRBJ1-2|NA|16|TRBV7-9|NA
CASSLTTGMNNYGYTF
TGTGCCAGCAGCTTAACTACAGGGATGAATAACTATGGCTACACCTTC
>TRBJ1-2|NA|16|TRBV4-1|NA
CASSQDGGTPNYGYTF
TGCGCCAGCAGCCAAGATGGCGGAACCCCTAACTATGGCTACACCTTC
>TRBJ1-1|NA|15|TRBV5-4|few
CASSLDGRRFAEAFF
TGTGCCAGCAGCTTGGACGGGAGGAGGTTCGCTGAAGCTTTCTTT
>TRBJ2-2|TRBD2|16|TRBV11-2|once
CASEGSLAVNTGELFF
TGTGCCAGCGAGGGATCGCTAGCGGTGAACACCGGGGAGCTGTTTTTT
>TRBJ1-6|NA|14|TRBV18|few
CASSRKGVESPLHF
TGTGCCAGCTCACGGAAAGGGGTGGAATCACCCCTCCACTTT